The present T cell receptor beta chain was sequenced within a study of response to subunit inactivated influenza vaccine. Regarding the study as a whole: The study's authors posited that every seasonal influenza vaccination enlists few new T cells.

This CDR3 has 13 amino acids. Trimming took 4 bases from V and 6 from J, leaving 14 bases between them. Germline V lookup: CDR1 SGHDT, CDR2 YYEEEE. Turning to this clonotype: What it binds is not known.

TCRdb fed the RT-PCR reads into MiXCR, producing one record per CDR3 protein. In the table there are 650,000 to 800,000 distinct CDR3 sequences, roughly 13% of which are singletons. The source is a man between 50 and 59 years old who received an inactivated influenza vaccine. This sample comprised PBMCs from blood, obtained roughly 15 days before vaccination. The V gene is TRBV5-6, the J gene TRBJ2-7; possibly TRBD1 or TRBD2 for D (5 bases each). CDR3 residues: CASSPGLGLEQYF. CDR3 nucleotide sequence: TGTGCCAGCAGCCCGGGGCTGGGTCTCGAGCAGTACTTC.